Below are 29 T cell receptor beta chains sequenced from a single sample in a study of blood T cell dynamics during melanoma immunotherapy. Time point of the sample: week 3, after first cycle of checkpoint inhibitor. Using immunoSEQ multiplex PCR, the repertoire was profiled, and TCRdb retains in-frame clones only, with some absent. The data show about 19,000 clones, with roughly 85% seen just once and roughly 7.2% held by the top ten. This specimen was blood, taken from a patient treated with checkpoint blockade. These receptors were obtained from a human donor with melanoma.

V usage is TRBV19 and J usage is TRBJ2-5; D is uncertain. The CDR3 is 16 amino acids. V lost 0 bases to trimming and J lost 0 bases, with 11 bases between them. Germline V gene data show CDR1 as LNHDA and CDR2 as SQIVND (reference sequence). The CDR3 loop reads CASSIDSARDQETQYF. The CDR3 nucleotides read TGTGCCAGTAGTATAGACTCCGCACGGGACCAAGAGACCCAGTACTTC.

This rearrangement joins TRBV23-1 to TRBJ1-3; D might be TRBD1 (6 bases). TRBV23-1 is placed among ORFs of uncertain function. The CDR3 loop spans 15 amino acids. Deletions cut 6 bases from V and 0 bases from J, with 12 bases between. As DNA, the CDR3 is TGCGCCAGCAGCTCCCGGGACAACTCTGGAAACACCATATATTTT. It is translated as CASSSRDNSGNTIYF.

J is TRBJ2-2 and V is TRBV10-2; D call uncertain. Germline assignment: CDR1 WSHSY and CDR2 SAAADI. V was cut by 1 base and J by 5 bases, with 5 bases left in between. The CDR3 is 13 amino acids. Here the CDR3 reads CASSEYGTGELFF. In nucleotides, the CDR3 is TGCGCCAGCAGTGAGTACGGAACCGGGGAGCTGTTTTTT.

The V gene is TRBV28, the J gene TRBJ1-1, with D perhaps matching TRBD1 (5 bases). This CDR3 region has 14 residues. Trimming left V 5 bases short and J 6 bases short, with 16 bases between. Germline V lookup: CDR1 MDHEN, CDR2 SYDVKM. CDR3 residues: CASSLGAGRSEAFF. The CDR3 bases are TGTGCCAGCAGTCTTGGGGCCGGGCGCTCTGAAGCTTTCTTT.

The DNA of the CDR3 is TGCAGCGCCGTTGGCTCTGGAAACACCATATATTTT. Its protein product is CSAVGSGNTIYF. V is TRBV29-1 and J is TRBJ1-3; D ambiguous. V lost 7 bases and J 0 bases, leaving 7 bases between the germline ends. The germline V gene encodes CDR1 SQVTM and CDR2 ANQGSEA. This CDR3 is built from 12 residues.

V is TRBV7-2 and J is TRBJ1-1; D unclear. Germline loops: CDR1 SGHTA, CDR2 FQGNSA. Trimming removed 6 bases from V and 4 bases from J, with 15 bases in between. The CDR3 consists of 14 residues. The CDR3 sequence: CASRAQRAATEAFF. CDR3 bases: TGTGCCAGCAGGGCTCAAAGGGCAGCCACTGAAGCTTTCTTT.

J is TRBJ2-7 and V is TRBV7-3, with TRBD2 identical over 8 bases. Trimming cost V 5 bases and J 6 bases; bases outside gene matches: 9. The CDR3 covers 14 residues. CDR1 is SGHTA, CDR2 FQGTGA, per germline. For the CDR3, the DNA is TGTGCCAGCAGCCGGGACGCGGGGGGTGGCGAGCAGTACTTC. Translated: CASSRDAGGGEQYF.

CDR3 nucleotide sequence: TGTGCCAGCAGCTTGGTGGGACTTGCGGCGTACGAGCAGTACTTC. This translates into CASSLVGLAAYEQYF. The V and J genes are TRBV5-6 and TRBJ2-7, with a tentative D call TRBD2 (6 bases). CDR3 size: 15 residues. The germline V gene encodes CDR1 SGHDT and CDR2 YYEEEE. Between the trimmed V and J ends, which lost 0 bases and 4 bases, there was a span of 14 bases.

The chain is built from TRBV7-9 and TRBJ1-1; D unclear. CDR3 size: 13 residues. Trimming pared 5 bases from V and 4 bases from J, leaving 11 bases between. Germline values: CDR1 SEHNR, CDR2 FQNEAQ (reference sequence). The CDR3 is CASSPRQVTEAFF. CDR3 nucleotide sequence: TGTGCCAGCAGCCCCCGTCAGGTCACTGAAGCTTTCTTT.

The chain recombines TRBV28 with TRBJ2-5; D unresolved. This CDR3 is built from 12 residues. CDR1 and CDR2 from the germline V gene are MDHEN and SYDVKM. V was clipped by 6 bases and J by 7 bases, with 12 bases between them. CDR3 DNA: TGTGCCAGCAGGTACGCCATTGGGACCCAGTACTTC. Translated, it gives CASRYAIGTQYF.

V gene TRBV4-2 combines with J gene TRBJ1-4; D is possibly TRBD1 (6 bases). The CDR3 spans 17 residues. The V gene lost 0 bases and the J gene lost 1 base, with 12 bases spanning the gap. Germline V gene sequence: CDR1 LGHNA, CDR2 YNFKEQ. CDR3 amino acids: CASSQDVAQGTNEKLFF. CDR3 nucleotide sequence: TGTGCCAGCAGCCAAGATGTGGCACAGGGAACTAATGAAAAACTGTTTTTT.

V and J are TRBV4-1 and TRBJ2-2, with 15 bases fitting TRBD2. This CDR3 is built from 17 residues. The V gene end was trimmed by 1 base and the J gene end by 4 bases; junction bases not matched to a gene: 1. Germline V gene data show CDR1 as MGHRA and CDR2 as YSYEKL. The CDR3 DNA sequence: TGCGCCAGCAGCCAAGGGACTAGCGGGAGGGCCACCGGGGAGCTGTTTTTT. Protein: CASSQGTSGRATGELFF.

The V and J genes are TRBV7-2 and TRBJ2-7; 11 positions agree with TRBD2. Looked up from germline, CDR1 is SGHTA and CDR2 is FQGNSA. The V and J ends lost 1 base and 4 bases, in that order; junction bases with no gene match: 6. The CDR3 totals 16 residues. CDR3 loop: CASSLEVSSGGYEQYF. CDR3 nucleotides: TGTGCCAGCAGCTTAGAGGTGTCTAGCGGGGGGTACGAGCAGTACTTC.

V and J are TRBV9 and TRBJ2-2; 11 bases map to TRBD2. Per germline, CDR1 SGDLS and CDR2 YYNGEE. J gave up 5 bases and V 0 bases, and 6 bases lay outside the gene matches. The CDR3 is made up of 17 amino acids. The CDR3 here is CASSVVPSGRTTGELFF. Written as DNA, the CDR3 is TGTGCCAGCAGCGTAGTTCCTAGCGGGAGGACGACCGGGGAGCTGTTTTTT.

The V gene is TRBV4-2, the J gene TRBJ2-3; 7 nucleotides agree with TRBD2. Germline V gene lookup returns CDR1 LGHNA and CDR2 YNFKEQ. V was pared by 4 bases and J by 0 bases, with 10 bases of the junction left unmatched. The CDR3 contains 17 residues. As DNA, the CDR3 is TGTGCCAGCAGCCCATCTCGGGAGGTCTCTAGCACAGATACGCAGTATTTT. It encodes CASSPSREVSSTDTQYF.

The V and J genes are TRBV7-8 and TRBJ1-1; possible D gene TRBD1, 6 bases. The CDR3 is made up of 16 amino acids. Trimming took 6 bases from V and 3 from J, leaving 20 bases between them. Germline CDR1 SGHVS, CDR2 FQNEAQ. The CDR3 protein is CASSYREESGDTEAFF. The CDR3 bases are TGTGCCAGCAGTTACAGAGAGGAGTCAGGGGACACTGAAGCTTTCTTT. Using reference TRBV7-8 and TRBJ1-1 for the parts outside the CDR3, the full variable domain is GAGVSQSPRYKVAKRGQDVALRCDPISGHVSLFWYQQALGQGPEFLTYFQNEAQLDKSGLPSDRFFAERPEGSVSTLKIQRTQQEDSAVYLCASSYREESGDTEAFFGQGTRLTVV.

V is TRBV5-1 and J is TRBJ2-2, with D perhaps TRBD2 (6 bases). The CDR3 runs to 14 residues. With 1 base removed from V and 3 bases from J, the gap between germline ends came to 7 bases. The germline V gene has CDR1 SGHRS and CDR2 YFSETQ. Here the CDR3 reads CASSLWGDTGELFF. The CDR3 nucleotides are TGCGCCAGCAGCTTGTGGGGGGACACCGGGGAGCTGTTTTTT.

This chain links TRBV2 with TRBJ1-2; D is undetermined. The CDR3 has 14 amino acids. V was cut by 6 bases and J by 3 bases, with 14 bases left in between. The germline gives CDR1 SNHLY, CDR2 FYNNEI. The CDR3: CASSDPGEYYGYTF. Written as DNA, the CDR3 is TGTGCCAGCAGCGATCCCGGCGAATACTATGGCTACACCTTC.

This chain uses TRBV6-1 with TRBJ1-1; D not resolved. The CDR3 contains 13 residues. Germline lookup yields CDR1 MNHNS and CDR2 SASEGT. The V and J ends lost 4 bases and 3 bases respectively, with 9 bases between them. In DNA form, the CDR3 reads TGTGCCAGCAGTGCCCGCGAGGACACTGAAGCTTTCTTT. Protein sequence: CASSAREDTEAFF.

The chain recombines TRBV19 with TRBJ2-2, with unresolved D. The CDR3 is made up of 17 amino acids. Germline V lookup: CDR1 LNHDA, CDR2 SQIVND (reference sequence). Trimming shortened V by 4 bases and J by 3 bases, and 18 bases separated the two germline ends. The CDR3 reads CASSTPSRWTYTGELFF. DNA for the CDR3: TGTGCCAGTAGTACCCCCTCACGCTGGACCTACACCGGGGAGCTGTTTTTT.

V is TRBV7-2 and J is TRBJ2-5; D is possibly TRBD1 or TRBD2 (5 bases each). Looked up from germline, CDR1 is SGHTA and CDR2 is FQGNSA. Trimming removed 5 bases from V and 5 bases from J, with 24 bases in between. CDR3 length equals 17 residues. CDR3 region: CASSPRSAREGEETQYF. The CDR3 DNA follows: TGTGCCAGCAGCCCCAGGAGCGCAAGGGAAGGGGAGGAGACCCAGTACTTC.

The CDR3 region is CASSLGLAGGRRETQYF. CDR3 DNA sequence: TGTGCCAGCAGCTTAGGGTTAGCGGGAGGGCGAAGGGAGACCCAGTACTTC. The chain combines TRBV7-7 with TRBJ2-5; 11 bases align to TRBD2. V was pared by 1 base and J by 5 bases, with 9 bases of the junction left unmatched. The germline V gene encodes CDR1 SSHAT and CDR2 FNYEAQ (reference sequence). The CDR3 totals 17 residues. Complete variable domain (other parts from reference TRBV7-7 and TRBJ2-5): GAGVSQSPRYKVTKRGQDVTLRCDPISSHATLYWYQQALGQGPEFLTYFNYEAQPDKSGLPSDRFSAERPEGSISTLTIQRTEQRDSAMYRCASSLGLAGGRRETQYFGPGTRLLVL.

Here the CDR3 reads CASSYSWGETQYF. The CDR3 nucleotides read TGTGCCAGCAGTTATTCTTGGGGGGAGACCCAGTACTTC. The V and J genes are TRBV6-5 and TRBJ2-5; D possibly uses TRBD1 or TRBD2 (5 bases each). Germline CDR1 and CDR2: MNHEY and SVGAGI. Trimming left V 3 bases short and J 5 bases short, with 10 bases between. CDR3 size: 13 residues.

This chain connects TRBV11-2 to TRBJ1-1, with no clear D. Per germline, CDR1 SGHAT and CDR2 FQNNGV. Trimming cost V 5 bases and J 1 base, with 11 bases left between them. This CDR3 region has 14 residues. The CDR3 protein is CASSRSTANTEAFF. CDR3 sequence (DNA): TGTGCCAGCAGCCGATCTACAGCGAACACTGAAGCTTTCTTT.

This chain uses TRBV19 with TRBJ1-5, with 7 bases matching TRBD1. V lost 3 bases and J lost 2; bases outside the gene matches: 4. The CDR3 runs 15 residues. Germline V gene data show CDR1 as LNHDA and CDR2 as SQIVND (reference sequence). Here the CDR3 reads CASSINRGGNQPQHF. The CDR3 bases are TGTGCCAGTAGTATTAACAGGGGAGGCAATCAGCCCCAGCATTTT.

The rearrangement joins TRBV6-5 to TRBJ2-7; D is unresolved. This CDR3 has 14 amino acids. CDR1 and CDR2 (germline): MNHEY, SVGAGI. V gave up 4 bases and J gave up 0 bases, with 10 bases separating them. The CDR3 is CASSSSSLSYEQYF. CDR3 in DNA: TGTGCCAGCAGTTCTAGTTCCCTCTCCTACGAGCAGTACTTC.

The gene calls are TRBV11-2 and TRBJ2-7; 7 nucleotides align to TRBD2. The CDR3 loop spans 17 amino acids. The germline V gene has CDR1 SGHAT and CDR2 FQNNGV. V shed 1 base and J 1 base; nucleotides not matched to a gene: 10. This CDR3 reads CASSLVWLASGSYEQYF. As DNA, the CDR3 is TGTGCCAGCAGCTTAGTTTGGTTGGCTAGCGGTTCCTACGAGCAGTACTTC.

J is TRBJ1-1 and V is TRBV4-3, with 7 bases aligning to TRBD1. In germline, CDR1 is LGHNA, CDR2 YSLEER. The CDR3 sequence is 16 residues long. Trimming cost V 5 bases and J 0 bases; bases outside gene matches: 9. The CDR3: CASSRGGAGMNTEAFF. In DNA form, the CDR3 reads TGCGCCAGCAGCAGAGGGGGCGCGGGTATGAACACTGAAGCTTTCTTT.

V gene TRBV27 combines with J gene TRBJ2-3; 11 bases map to TRBD1. This CDR3 is built from 15 residues. The germline V gene encodes CDR1 MNHEY and CDR2 SMNVEV (reference sequence). After removal of 4 bases from V and 4 bases from J, the junction contained 4 bases not matched to a gene. Here the CDR3 reads CASSSPGQGADTQYF. For the CDR3, the DNA is TGTGCCAGCAGTTCACCGGGACAGGGGGCAGATACGCAGTATTTT.